Listed below are T cell receptor beta chains from one sample, sequenced in a study of control samples from healthy donors and cancer patients. Sequencing used immunoSEQ multiplex PCR; TCRdb keeps in-frame clones, though not all of them. Here the sample spans 110,000 or so clones, roughly 89% being singletons. Sequencing was carried out using blood. These receptor sequences come from a man aged 30 to 45 in good health. Each CDR3 is given with its conserved first and last residue. Each record gives: clone size, V gene, J gene, D gene, CDR3 protein, CDR3 DNA. D genes are given only for firm matches. Size tells how often a clone was seen (once, few, many) or the class of an expanded clone, and some rows leave it out.

NA	TRBV30	TRBJ1-5	TRBD1	CAWSQDRSNQPQHF	TGTGCCTGGAGTCAGGACAGGAGCAATCAGCCCCAGCATTTT
NA	TRBV7-9	TRBJ1-1	NA	CASSLTRGGEGIF	TGTGCCAGCAGCTTAACCAGGGGCGGGGAGGGGATCTTT
NA	TRBV6-5	TRBJ1-1	NA	CASSRERYTEAFF	TGTGCCAGCAGCCGAGAACGCTACACTGAAGCTTTCTTT
NA	TRBV7-2	TRBJ1-6	TRBD1	CASSYGQGGSPLHF	TGTGCCAGCAGCTATGGACAGGGAGGCTCACCCCTCCACTTT
NA	TRBV5-8	TRBJ1-1	TRBD1	CASSWGTVRTEAFF	TGTGCCAGCAGCTGGGGGACAGTCCGCACTGAAGCTTTCTTT
NA	TRBV12-3/TRBV12-4	TRBJ1-4	NA	CASSLPSHEKLFF	TGTGCCAGCAGTTTACCCAGCCATGAAAAACTGTTTTTT
NA	TRBV5-6	TRBJ2-5	NA	CASSKLGGQLQETQYF	TGTGCCAGCAGCAAGCTTGGTGGACAGTTGCAAGAGACCCAGTACTTC
NA	TRBV9	TRBJ2-3	TRBD2	CASSPRGILARPDTQYF	TGTGCCAGCAGCCCCCGAGGGATACTAGCGAGGCCGGATACGCAGTATTTT
NA	TRBV19	TRBJ1-3	NA	CASSIGGDSGNTIYF	TGTGCCAGTAGTATTGGCGGTGACTCTGGAAACACCATATATTTT
NA	TRBV7-9	TRBJ1-5	NA	CASSKNSNQPQHF	TGTGCCAGCAGCAAAAATAGCAATCAGCCCCAGCATTTT
NA	TRBV11-1	TRBJ2-7	NA	CASSLVRGAYEQYF	TGTGCCAGCAGCTTAGTGAGGGGAGCCTACGAGCAGTACTTC
few	TRBV4-1	TRBJ1-2	TRBD1	CASSQGGTVANYGYTF	TGCGCCAGCAGCCAAGGTGGGACAGTAGCTAACTATGGCTACACCTTC
NA	TRBV5-1	TRBJ1-1	NA	CASSPEGYTASAEAFF	TGCGCCAGCAGCCCGGAAGGGTATACCGCCTCTGCTGAAGCTTTCTTT
few	TRBV27	TRBJ2-3	TRBD2	CASSLVRTSGGPRDTQYF	TGTGCCAGCAGTTTAGTACGGACTAGCGGGGGCCCTAGGGATACGCAGTATTTT
NA	TRBV3-1/TRBV3-2	TRBJ2-5	NA	CASKGPWAGRRETQYF	TGTGCCAGCAAAGGTCCGTGGGCAGGGAGGAGAGAGACCCAGTACTTC
NA	TRBV12-3/TRBV12-4	TRBJ1-1	NA	CASSFQVNTEAFF	TGTGCCAGCAGTTTTCAGGTGAACACTGAAGCTTTCTTT
NA	TRBV11-3	TRBJ2-7	NA	CASSLEAQVLEQYF	TGTGCCAGCAGCTTAGAAGCACAGGTCCTCGAGCAGTACTTC
few	TRBV7-6	TRBJ1-4	NA	CASSLAVATNEKLFF	TGTGCCAGCAGCTTAGCGGTAGCAACTAATGAAAAACTGTTTTTT
NA	TRBV6-6	TRBJ2-3	NA	CASSAPQSTDTQYF	TGTGCCAGCAGTGCTCCCCAGTCCACAGATACGCAGTATTTT
many	TRBV30	TRBJ1-5	TRBD1	CAWSPGQLPRGNQPQHF	TGTGCCTGGAGTCCGGGACAGCTCCCCCGAGGCAATCAGCCCCAGCATTTT
NA	TRBV29-1	TRBJ1-5	TRBD1	CSVAENRGNQPQHF	TGCAGCGTTGCGGAAAACAGGGGAAATCAGCCCCAGCATTTT
few	TRBV21-1	TRBJ2-1	NA	CASSIGEFF	TGTGCCAGCAGCATCGGGGAGTTCTTC
NA	TRBV20-1	TRBJ2-5	TRBD2	CSASPGVAGGLTQYF	TGCAGTGCTAGTCCGGGGGTAGCGGGGGGCTTAACCCAGTACTTC
NA	TRBV3-1/TRBV3-2	TRBJ1-2	NA	CASSQEVRGIYGYTF	TGTGCCAGCAGCCAAGAGGTCAGGGGAATCTATGGCTACACCTTC